Below, one TCR beta chain is given with its context. The sample is drawn from a study of cytomegalovirus exposure and HLA in healthy donors. Researchers ran the PCR with 60 Vbeta and 13 Jbeta primers. Only in-frame clones appear in the TCRdb table, and some are missing; sequencing was by immunoSEQ multiplex PCR. The sample includes fewer than 120,000 clones, around 80% of them seen just once. Germline CDR1 reads MNHEY; CDR2 reads SMNVEV (reference sequence). Deletions cut 5 bases from V and 0 bases from J, with 16 bases between. The CDR3 is 16 amino acids. This rearrangement joins TRBV27 to TRBJ1-1; no definite D call. This TCR came from a woman in her sixties or seventies in good health and CMV-seropositive. The specimen sequenced was PBMCs. DNA for the CDR3: TGTGCCAGCAGTCTCAGGATTTACGGGGTGAACACTGAAGCTTTCTTT. This gives the protein CASSLRIYGVNTEAFF.